Detailed here is one T cell receptor (beta chain). The sample belongs to a study of blood T cell repertoires in COVID-19. Overall study: Both acute and convalescent COVID-19 samples were obtained from the United States, Italy and Spain. PBMCs, B-cell-depleted T cells, or T cells were the source of the cDNA or gDNA that made up the material.

Authors' processing steps: The assay estimated nucleated cells by amplifying reference gene primers. Clones were sequenced by immunoSEQ multiplex PCR, and TCRdb holds only the in-frame ones, with some missing. That table is the source of V, J and clone size, and D and trimming were worked out from the DNA. Among 150,000 or so clones listed, approximately 88% were seen once. The V gene's germline CDR1 is SGHVS and CDR2 FQNEAQ. Trimming left V 6 bases short and J 7 bases short, with 21 bases between. The CDR3 is 15 residues long. The receptor comes from a human donor in a cohort sampled during active COVID-19. This chain joins TRBV7-8 and TRBJ1-2, with TRBD1 as a possible D gene (6 bases). Sequencing was performed on peripheral blood. The CDR3 coding sequence is TGTGCCAGCAGGCCGGGACGACGGGACATTTTTGGCTACACCTTC. This encodes CASRPGRRDIFGYTF.